The clone carrying this T cell receptor beta chain has just a few counts. What it binds is unknown. A read error may produce the germline difference seen at one junction end. Naive CD8 T cells were sorted as CD8+CD4-CCR7+CD45RA+. The data originate from a study of molecular identifiers for immune sequencing clone quantification. Broader study findings: Clones above 20 RNA copies contained over 98% of effector molecules and under 1% of naive molecules.

The CDR3 extends over 17 amino acids. The germline gives CDR1 MNHEY, CDR2 SMNVEV (reference sequence). Previously described methods and listed TCR primers were used for bulk TCR libraries. Each CDR3 protein gets one entry after TCRdb re-called the PCR reads with MiXCR. Of 250,000 to 350,000 distinct CDR3 sequences in the sample, 20% to 25% were seen once. Source material: naive CD8+ T cells from blood, with Jurkat cell RNA spiked in. The subset is: FACS-sorted CD8+CD4-CCR7+CD45RA+ naive T cells. The sequence was obtained from a human donor in good health. Some libraries in this study had Jurkat cell RNA spiked in. The chain carries TRBV27 and TRBJ2-3; 8 bases line up with TRBD2. Written as DNA, the CDR3 is TGTGCCAGCAGTCTACCCGGGGGGGTTCCGGGCACAGATACGCGGTATTTT. Translated, it gives CASSLPGGVPGTDTRYF.